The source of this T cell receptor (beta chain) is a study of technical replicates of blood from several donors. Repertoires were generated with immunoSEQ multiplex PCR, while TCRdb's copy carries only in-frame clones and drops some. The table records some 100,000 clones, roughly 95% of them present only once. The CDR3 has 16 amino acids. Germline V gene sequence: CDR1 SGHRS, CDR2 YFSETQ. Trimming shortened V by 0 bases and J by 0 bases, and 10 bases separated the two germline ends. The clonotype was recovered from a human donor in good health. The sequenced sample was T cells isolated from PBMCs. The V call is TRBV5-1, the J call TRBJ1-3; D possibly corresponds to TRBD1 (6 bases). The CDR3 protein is CASSLEAGHSGNTIYF. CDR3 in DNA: TGCGCCAGCAGCTTGGAAGCGGGACACTCTGGAAACACCATATATTTT.